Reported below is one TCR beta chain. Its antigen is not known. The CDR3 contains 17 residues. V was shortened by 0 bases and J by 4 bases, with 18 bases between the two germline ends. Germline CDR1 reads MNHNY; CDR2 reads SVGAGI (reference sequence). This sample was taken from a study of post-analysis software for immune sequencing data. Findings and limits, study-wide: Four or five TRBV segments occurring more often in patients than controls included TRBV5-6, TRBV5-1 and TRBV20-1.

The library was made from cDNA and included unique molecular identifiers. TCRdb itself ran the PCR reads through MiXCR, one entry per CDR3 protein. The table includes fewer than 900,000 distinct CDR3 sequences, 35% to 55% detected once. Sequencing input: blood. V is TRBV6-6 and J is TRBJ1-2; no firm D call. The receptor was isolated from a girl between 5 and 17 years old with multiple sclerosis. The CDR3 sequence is CASSYSRWRPGLYGYTF. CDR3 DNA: TGTGCCAGCAGTTACTCCCGTTGGAGGCCCGGACTCTATGGCTACACCTTC.